The 30 T cell receptor beta chains listed next were all sequenced from one sample in a study of T cells in Graves' hyperthyroidism and ophthalmopathy. Template material for amplifying TCR beta CDR3 regions consisted of RNA transcripts. A first-round RT-PCR of the TCR CDR3 used the HTBI primer set. One entry per CDR3 protein, called by TCRdb with MiXCR from the multiplex PCR reads. The sample has approximately 400,000 distinct CDR3 sequences; about a sixth are singletons. Sequencing input: blood. Source of these receptors: a young woman with Graves' hyperthyroidism that later progressed to Graves' ophthalmopathy.

This clonotype was picked up many times. The V and J genes are TRBV28 and TRBJ1-5; D is unresolved. The CDR3 is 15 amino acids. Germline V lookup: CDR1 MDHEN, CDR2 SYDVKM. V was shortened by 5 bases and J by 5 bases, with 16 bases between the two germline ends. The CDR3 DNA reads TGTGCCAGCAGTGTGCCGACATGGGGTTATCAGCCCCAGCATTTT. Translating gives CASSVPTWGYQPQHF.

This clonotype showed up many times. The chain recombines TRBV28 with TRBJ2-4; 10 nucleotides line up with TRBD1. V gave up 5 bases and J gave up 8 bases; unmatched junction bases: 9. This CDR3 region has 15 residues. The germline CDR1 and CDR2 sequences are MDHEN and SYDVKM. CDR3 protein: CASSPPTGGFDIQYF. The DNA for the CDR3 is TGTGCCAGCAGTCCTCCGACAGGGGGCTTTGACATTCAGTACTTC.

The rearrangement joins TRBV16 to TRBJ1-2, with 7 bases aligning to TRBD1. The trim removed 0 bases at V and 0 bases at J, leaving 10 bases unmatched. The germline CDR1 and CDR2 sequences are KGHSY and FQNENV. The CDR3 spans 18 residues. The CDR3 spells CASSQSPLSGTANYGYTF. The CDR3 DNA follows: TGTGCCAGCAGCCAATCCCCCTTGTCAGGGACAGCTAACTATGGCTACACCTTC.

This clonotype was counted only a few times. At one of its ends the junction is not consistent with the germline gene, which may arise from a read error. This chain links TRBV5-8 with TRBJ2-7; the D gene is possibly TRBD2 (6 bases). CDR1 SGHTS and CDR2 YDEGEE come from the germline V gene. CDR3 size: 13 residues. CDR3 amino acids: CASAPGRPTRGNF. The CDR3 bases are TGTGCCAGCGCCCCCGGACGGCCTACTCGGGGGAACTTC.

In its sample, this clonotype was seen many times. V is TRBV3-1 and J is TRBJ1-3; tentative D call: TRBD1 (6 bases). The germline V gene encodes CDR1 LGHDT and CDR2 YNNKEL (reference sequence). CDR3 length: 19 amino acids. Trimming stripped 2 bases from V and 0 bases from J, with 20 bases between. CDR3 nucleotide sequence: TGTGCCAGCAGCCAATTCTCTTCGGGACACCGGACCTCTGGAAACACCATATATTTT. This codes for CASSQFSSGHRTSGNTIYF.

This clonotype showed up many times. This CDR3 reads CASRADGTGVGSSYNEQFF. The CDR3 DNA follows: TGTGCCAGCAGGGCAGACGGGACAGGGGTCGGTAGCTCCTACAATGAGCAGTTCTTC. The chain links TRBV28 to TRBJ2-1, with 10 bases that match TRBD1. V was pared by 6 bases and J by 0 bases, with 14 bases of the junction left unmatched. Germline V gives CDR1 MDHEN, CDR2 SYDVKM. The CDR3 sequence is 19 residues long.

The gene calls are TRBV7-9 and TRBJ2-7; 12 nucleotides agree with TRBD2. Per the germline V gene, CDR1 is SEHNR and CDR2 is FQNEAQ (reference sequence). The CDR3 runs to 20 residues. V lost 5 bases to trimming and J lost 0 bases; unmatched junction nucleotides: 17. The CDR3 DNA is TGTGCCAGCAGCCTCTGGCCCGGCGGGACTAGCGGGCCTAGCTCCTACGAGCAGTACTTC. Translation: CASSLWPGGTSGPSSYEQYF.

J is TRBJ2-1 and V is TRBV7-9; TRBD2 matches at 7 bases. This CDR3 is built from 20 residues. Looked up from germline, CDR1 is SEHNR and CDR2 is FQNEAQ (reference sequence). After removal of 3 bases from V and 7 bases from J, the junction contained 24 bases not matched to a gene. The CDR3 here is CASSFDTGQNASGRLNEQFF. DNA for the CDR3: TGTGCCAGCAGCTTCGACACTGGACAAAATGCTAGCGGAAGATTAAATGAGCAGTTCTTC.

CDR3 residues: CATSRDWLSVNTGELFF. The CDR3 region has the DNA TGTGCCACCAGCAGAGATTGGCTCTCCGTGAACACCGGGGAGCTGTTTTTT. The chain has TRBV15 and TRBJ2-2; unclear D gene. The germline V gene has CDR1 LNHNV and CDR2 YYDKDF (reference sequence). Trimming shortened V by 0 bases and J by 1 base, and 12 bases separated the two germline ends. This CDR3 region has 17 residues. The entire variable domain, with the rest obtained from reference TRBV15 and TRBJ2-2, is as follows: DAMVIQNPRYQVTQFGKPVTLSCSQTLNHNVMYWYQQKSSQAPKLLFHYYDKDFNNEADTPDNFQSRRPNTSFCFLDIRSPGLGDTAMYLCATSRDWLSVNTGELFFGEGSRLTVL.

This clonotype was found many times. J is TRBJ1-1 and V is TRBV12-3 or TRBV12-4; D gene unclear. CDR3 length: 13 amino acids. V lost 5 bases and J 11 bases, leaving 18 bases between the germline ends. The CDR3 region is CASSQGLGSGAFF. The CDR3 DNA is TGTGCCAGCAGTCAAGGACTGGGAAGTGGGGCTTTCTTT.

In its sample, this clonotype was seen many times. The chain links TRBV3-1 to TRBJ1-1; D uncertain. Germline-derived CDR1 and CDR2 are LGHDT and YNNKEL (reference sequence). The length of the CDR3 is 14 residues. The V end was cut by 5 bases, the J end by 1 base, with 11 bases between. This CDR3 reads CASSYGVRNTEAFF. The DNA for the CDR3 is TGTGCCAGCAGCTACGGGGTTCGGAACACTGAAGCTTTCTTT.

Many counts were recorded for this clonotype. The V and J genes are TRBV27 and TRBJ1-1; D not resolved. CDR3 length: 15 amino acids. Germline CDR1 reads MNHEY; CDR2 reads SMNVEV (reference sequence). V lost 0 bases, J lost 2 bases, and 10 bases lay in between. The CDR3 protein is CASSLSLGRNTEAFF. CDR3 nucleotide sequence: TGTGCCAGCAGTTTATCTCTGGGAAGAAACACTGAAGCTTTCTTT.

This clonotype has a count of ten or more. At one end the junction does not follow the germline gene, possibly because of a read error. The rearrangement joins TRBV7-8 to TRBJ1-3; D unclear. The CDR3 spans 13 residues. From germline, CDR1 is SGHVS and CDR2 FQNEAQ. The DNA of the CDR3 is TGCGCCAGCAGCTTGAACTCTGGAAACACCATATATTTT. It specifies CASSLNSGNTIYF.

In this sample, this clonotype turned up many times. The genes are TRBV7-9 and TRBJ2-1, with D unresolved. This CDR3 spans 13 amino acids. The germline V gene has CDR1 SEHNR and CDR2 FQNEAQ (reference sequence). V lost 3 bases to trimming and J lost 6 bases, with 9 bases between them. CDR3 in amino acids: CASSFSLRNEQFF. CDR3 nucleotides: TGTGCCAGCAGCTTCAGTCTACGCAATGAGCAGTTCTTC.

The J gene is TRBJ1-4, the V gene TRBV9; D gene uncertain. Germline CDR1 is SGDLS and CDR2 is YYNGEE. Trimming took off 1 base at V and 3 bases at J, with 7 bases between the two ends. The CDR3 covers 14 residues. The CDR3 bases are TGTGCCAGCAGCGTAAGCGCGGCTAATGAAAAACTGTTTTTT. Encoded protein: CASSVSAANEKLFF.

This chain connects TRBV18 to TRBJ2-1; a weak D match, TRBD1 (5 bases). Germline V gene sequence: CDR1 KGHSH, CDR2 LQKENI. V gave up 4 bases and J gave up 5 bases, with 15 bases separating them. CDR3 length: 15 residues. CDR3 sequence reads: CASSQGSGAHNEQFF. CDR3 nucleotide sequence: TGTGCCAGCTCACAGGGTTCTGGGGCCCACAATGAGCAGTTCTTC.

This clonotype was seen only a few times. The chain links TRBV6-2 or TRBV6-3 to TRBJ2-2, with TRBD2 matching 7 bases. The CDR3 runs to 14 residues. Germline lookup yields CDR1 MNHEY and CDR2 SVGEGT. The V and J ends lost 3 bases and 6 bases, in that order; junction bases with no gene match: 4. CDR3 loop: CASSYGGRAGELFF. The CDR3 region has the DNA TGTGCCAGCAGTTATGGAGGGAGGGCCGGGGAGCTGTTTTTT.

This clonotype was found once. Being one base from a much bigger clone, this may be a read error. The V and J genes are TRBV7-9 and TRBJ2-1; 7 bases fit TRBD2. The CDR3 loop spans 15 amino acids. Per germline, CDR1 SEHNR and CDR2 FQNEAQ (reference sequence). CDR3 coding DNA: TGTGCCGGCAGCTTGACGGCGGGAGAAGGCAATGAGCAGTTCTTC. This sequence encodes CAGSLTAGEGNEQFF.

Concerning this clonotype itself: A much larger clonotype is one base distant, so this may be a read error. The CDR3 loop is CSARIHQGVGGDIQYF. CDR3 coding DNA: TGCAGTGCTAGAATACACCAGGGGGTGGGAGGGGACATTCAGTACTTC. This chain links TRBV20-1 with TRBJ2-4; either TRBD1 or TRBD2 may fit D (7 bases each). CDR1 and CDR2 (germline): DFQATT, SNEGSKA (reference sequence). Trimming pared 2 bases from V and 8 bases from J, leaving 22 bases between. This CDR3 contains 16 residues.

This clonotype was seen many times. The chain carries TRBV9 and TRBJ2-1, with a possible D match to TRBD1 (6 bases). Germline V gives CDR1 SGDLS, CDR2 YYNGEE. The CDR3 is 16 amino acids. Between the trimmed V and J ends, which lost 0 bases and 4 bases, there was a span of 14 bases. The CDR3 region is CASSVATGIGYNEQFF. The CDR3 nucleotides read TGTGCCAGCAGCGTAGCTACAGGGATAGGGTACAATGAGCAGTTCTTC.

This clonotype showed up many times. V and J are TRBV27 and TRBJ1-5, with unresolved D. This CDR3 is 12 amino acids long. Germline CDR1 reads MNHEY; CDR2 reads SMNVEV (reference sequence). V was shortened by 5 bases and J by 6 bases, with 8 bases between the two germline ends. Here the CDR3 reads CASSRPGQPQHF. DNA for the CDR3: TGTGCCAGCAGTCGTCCGGGTCAGCCCCAGCATTTT.

This clonotype was recorded at least ten times. The chain links TRBV12-3 or TRBV12-4 to TRBJ2-7; 8 bases align to TRBD1. The CDR3 is 14 residues long. Trimming took 4 bases from V and 3 from J; bases not matched to a gene: 5. For the CDR3, the DNA is TGTGCCAGCAGTTCAGGGGGCCTGAACTACGAGCAGTACTTC. Encoded protein: CASSSGGLNYEQYF.

At least ten counts were recorded for this clonotype. CDR3 sequence reads: CASSLTGGGYEQYF. The CDR3 DNA is TGCGCCAGCAGCTTGACGGGAGGAGGCTACGAGCAGTACTTC. The chain carries TRBV5-1 and TRBJ2-7, with 7 bases fitting TRBD2. The CDR3 runs 14 residues. V gave up 1 base and J gave up 3 bases; unmatched junction bases: 4. Germline V gives CDR1 SGHRS, CDR2 YFSETQ.

In this sample, this clonotype turned up many times. The genes are TRBV6-5 and TRBJ1-1; possibly TRBD1 for D (5 bases). Germline V lookup: CDR1 MNHEY, CDR2 SVGAGI. Trimming left V 2 bases short and J 2 bases short, with 9 bases between. The CDR3 consists of 14 residues. For the CDR3, the DNA is TGTGCCAGCAGTTACAGGGGTCTTAACACTGAAGCTTTCTTT. Its protein product is CASSYRGLNTEAFF.

This clonotype showed up many times. This chain joins TRBV6-1 and TRBJ1-1, with TRBD1 matching over 9 bases. Germline V gene sequence: CDR1 MNHNS, CDR2 SASEGT. The J segment lost 0 bases and the V segment lost 4 bases, leaving 6 bases of the junction unmatched. There are 16 residues in the CDR3. The CDR3 nucleotides read TGTGCCAGCAGTGGGGGGACAGGGATGTTGAACACTGAAGCTTTCTTT. It is translated as CASSGGTGMLNTEAFF.

This clonotype was counted between two and nine times. The CDR3 loop reads CASSDHLGTGSYEQYF. DNA of the CDR3: TGTGCCAGCAGTGATCACTTGGGGACAGGCTCCTACGAGCAGTACTTC. This chain uses TRBV25-1 with TRBJ2-7; 8 bases fit TRBD1. In germline, CDR1 is MGHDK, CDR2 SYGVNS. Trimming at V came to 3 bases and at J to 0 bases, leaving 7 bases not matched to a gene. This CDR3 comprises 16 residues.

The chain uses TRBV4-1 and TRBJ2-2; D is unclear. Germline CDR1 MGHRA, CDR2 YSYEKL. The CDR3 loop spans 14 amino acids. With 1 base removed from V and 1 base from J, the gap between germline ends came to 4 bases. The CDR3, as DNA: TGCGCCAGCAGCCAAGCCCAGAACACCGGGGAGCTGTTTTTT. Translation: CASSQAQNTGELFF.

The chain links TRBV24-1 to TRBJ2-1, with 7 nucleotides matching TRBD2. Germline V lookup: CDR1 KGHDR, CDR2 SFDVKD. The ends lost 0 bases at V and 9 bases at J; junction bases unmatched: 13. CDR3 length: 17 amino acids. The CDR3 is CATSDLRLGGENGEQFF. The CDR3 coding sequence is TGTGCCACCAGTGATTTGCGGCTGGGAGGGGAAAATGGTGAGCAGTTCTTC.

The chain carries TRBV20-1 and TRBJ2-5; no firm D call. The CDR3 is 14 amino acids. Looked up from germline, CDR1 is DFQATT and CDR2 is SNEGSKA (reference sequence). The V and J ends lost 5 bases and 5 bases respectively, with 18 bases between them. CDR3 sequence (DNA): TGCAGTGCTCCCGAACTCGGTGTAGATGAGACCCAGTACTTC. Translating it yields CSAPELGVDETQYF.

This sequence joins TRBV28 and TRBJ2-1; 15 nucleotides line up with TRBD2. Trimming removed 5 bases from V and 5 bases from J; junction bases left unmatched: 10. The CDR3 contains 18 residues. CDR1 is MDHEN, CDR2 SYDVKM, per germline. Written as DNA, the CDR3 is TGTGCCAGCAGTCCCTCGGGACTAGCGGGAGGCACAGACAATGAGCAGTTCTTC. It specifies CASSPSGLAGGTDNEQFF. The full variable domain, its missing parts supplied by reference TRBV28 and TRBJ2-1, is DVKVTQSSRYLVKRTGEKVFLECVQDMDHENMFWYRQDPGLGLRLIYFSYDVKMKEKGDIPEGYSVSREKKERFSLILESASTNQTSMYLCASSPSGLAGGTDNEQFFGPGTRLTVL.